This TCR beta chain was captured by sequencing in a study of beta chain features in type 1 diabetes. Study outcomes and limitations: The naive, central memory and Treg TCRB repertoires looked more alike in patients than they did in healthy donors. At VDJ recombination sites, type 1 diabetes patients had fewer insertions and more deleted nucleotides.

With regard to this clone: Its antigen is not identified.

The isolated RNA, all of it, was reverse transcribed, so expressed TCRB transcripts were what got sequenced. About 3.6 million reads was the average for naive, central memory and regulatory T cell samples. The assay was immunoSEQ multiplex PCR, and TCRdb's table has in-frame clones only and misses some. Among 970,000 or so clones listed, about a sixth were seen once. The CDR3 spans 16 residues. Looked up from germline, CDR1 is SGHDN and CDR2 is FVKESK. V was shortened by 0 bases and J by 0 bases, with 10 bases between the two germline ends. The origin of this receptor is a woman between 18 and 30 years old in good health. This sequence joins TRBV14 and TRBJ2-3, with D possibly being TRBD1 or TRBD2 (5 bases each). The material sequenced was naive CD4+ T cells from blood. CDR3 coding DNA: TGTGCCAGCAGCCAAGATCTGGGGGTTAGCACAGATACGCAGTATTTT. Translation gives CASSQDLGVSTDTQYF. The entire variable domain, with the rest obtained from reference TRBV14 and TRBJ2-3, is as follows: EAGVTQFPSHSVIEKGQTVTLRCDPISGHDNLYWYRRVMGKEIKFLLHFVKESKQDESGMPNNRFLAERTGGTYSTLKVQPAELEDSGVYFCASSQDLGVSTDTQYFGPGTRLTVL.